The 20 T cell receptor beta chains below were found in one sample sequenced in a study of shared T cell receptors in the human thymus. The protocol was immunoSEQ multiplex PCR, while the TCRdb copy is restricted to in-frame clones and leaves out a portion. The table records 700,000 or so clones, roughly 88% of them present only once. These data also featured in a second study, about human thymus T cells.

Source material: thymocytes. These receptor sequences come from a girl less than two years old with a congenital heart defect.

V is TRBV7-9 and J is TRBJ2-7, with 8 bases matching TRBD1. V lost 5 bases and J lost 0; bases outside the gene matches: 12. This CDR3 is 17 amino acids long. Germline V CDR1 and CDR2: SEHNR, FQNEAQ (reference sequence). CDR3 bases: TGTGCCAGCAGCCCGTACGAGGGGACAGGTAGCTCCTACGAGCAGTACTTC. Translated, it gives CASSPYEGTGSSYEQYF.

The gene calls are TRBV7-9 and TRBJ1-2; D unclear. Germline assignment: CDR1 SEHNR and CDR2 FQNEAQ (reference sequence). The length of the CDR3 is 15 residues. V lost 5 bases, J lost 0 bases, and 13 bases lay in between. CDR3 nucleotide sequence: TGTGCCAGCAGCCCGAGCTACCCTGCTAACTATGGCTACACCTTC. Translation: CASSPSYPANYGYTF. Filled out from reference TRBV7-9 and TRBJ1-2, the complete variable domain reads DTGVSQNPRHKITKRGQNVTFRCDPISEHNRLYWYRQTLGQGPEFLTYFQNEAQLEKSRLLSDRFSAERPKGSFSTLEIQRTEQGDSAMYLCASSPSYPANYGYTFGSGTRLTVV.

The gene calls are TRBV4-1 and TRBJ1-5; D not resolved. The germline gives CDR1 MGHRA, CDR2 YSYEKL. With 0 bases removed from V and 0 bases from J, the gap between germline ends came to 3 bases. CDR3 length: 14 amino acids. CDR3 nucleotide sequence: TGCGCCAGCAGCCAAGATAGTAGCAATCAGCCCCAGCATTTT. Translation: CASSQDSSNQPQHF.

The rearrangement uses TRBV30 and TRBJ2-3, with a tentative D call TRBD2 (5 bases). CDR1 GTSNPN and CDR2 SVGIG come from the germline V gene (reference sequence). The CDR3 sequence is 12 residues long. The germline V and J ends were trimmed by 6 bases and 3 bases, with 10 bases remaining between them. CDR3 nucleotide sequence: TGTGCCTGTGCCCCGGGGACAGATACGCAGTATTTT. It translates to CACAPGTDTQYF. Together with reference TRBV30 and TRBJ2-3, the CDR3 gives the full variable domain: SQTIHQWPATLVQPVGSPLSLECTVEGTSNPNLYWYRQAAGRGLQLLFYSVGIGQISSEVPQNLSASRPQDRQFILSSKKLLLSDSGFYLCACAPGTDTQYFGPGTRLTVL.

This clone was counted only a few times. The CDR3 here is CASSSLGGNEQFF. CDR3 nucleotide sequence: TGTGCCAGTAGTTCGCTGGGGGGGAATGAGCAGTTCTTC. The chain has TRBV19 and TRBJ2-1, with 7 bases lining up with TRBD2. Germline lookup yields CDR1 LNHDA and CDR2 SQIVND (reference sequence). V shed 5 bases, J shed 7 bases, and the junction held 5 bases outside the gene matches. The CDR3 spans 13 residues.

The table lists this clone with a few counts. The rearrangement joins TRBV18 to TRBJ1-1; D remains unclear. V was trimmed by 6 bases and J by 5 bases, leaving 13 bases between them. The CDR3 is 13 residues long. Germline V CDR1 and CDR2: KGHSH, LQKENI. The chain's CDR3 is CASSGWTLTEAFF. DNA of the CDR3: TGTGCCAGCTCCGGCTGGACTTTAACTGAAGCTTTCTTT. The full variable domain, with the rest looked up from reference TRBV18 and TRBJ1-1, is NAGVMQNPRHLVRRRGQEARLRCSPMKGHSHVYWYRQLPEEGLKFMVYLQKENIIDESGMPKERFSAEFPKEGPSILRIQQVVRGDSAAYFCASSGWTLTEAFFGQGTRLTVV.

The genes are TRBV2 and TRBJ2-3; 11 bases align to TRBD2. The CDR3 is 19 residues long. V lost 6 bases and J lost 4; bases outside the gene matches: 18. Germline loops: CDR1 SNHLY, CDR2 FYNNEI. CDR3 sequence (DNA): TGTGCCAGCAGGCAAATCGGGACTAGCGGAGGAATAGGGCCAGATACGCAGTATTTT. Its translation: CASRQIGTSGGIGPDTQYF.

This chain links TRBV6-5 with TRBJ1-1, with D possibly being TRBD1 (6 bases). CDR3 size: 16 residues. Trimming left V 2 bases short and J 0 bases short, with 13 bases between. The germline CDR1 and CDR2 sequences are MNHEY and SVGAGI. CDR3 in DNA: TGTGCCAGCAGTTACAGGAAACAGGGACTGAACACTGAAGCTTTCTTT. As protein: CASSYRKQGLNTEAFF.

The chain couples TRBV18 to TRBJ2-1; 10 nucleotides match TRBD2. The germline gives CDR1 KGHSH, CDR2 LQKENI. This CDR3 comprises 19 residues. V was pared by 3 bases and J by 2 bases, with 13 bases of the junction left unmatched. CDR3 protein: CASSPIGPSGGSPYNEQFF. The CDR3 region has the DNA TGTGCCAGCTCACCGATTGGCCCTAGCGGGGGATCTCCCTACAATGAGCAGTTCTTC. Together with reference TRBV18 and TRBJ2-1, the CDR3 gives the full variable domain: NAGVMQNPRHLVRRRGQEARLRCSPMKGHSHVYWYRQLPEEGLKFMVYLQKENIIDESGMPKERFSAEFPKEGPSILRIQQVVRGDSAAYFCASSPIGPSGGSPYNEQFFGPGTRLTVL.

The rearrangement links TRBV18 to TRBJ1-4; D might be TRBD1 (5 bases). This CDR3 has 18 amino acids. The V gene's germline CDR1 is KGHSH and CDR2 LQKENI. Between the trimmed V and J ends, which lost 3 bases and 0 bases, there was a span of 17 bases. DNA of the CDR3: TGTGCCAGCTCACCCAAAAACATCTTGACAGCAACTAATGAAAAACTGTTTTTT. Protein product: CASSPKNILTATNEKLFF.

The rearrangement uses TRBV7-9 and TRBJ2-3; D is perhaps TRBD2 (5 bases). V lost 5 bases, J lost 2 bases, and 11 bases lay in between. CDR3 size: 14 residues. CDR1 SEHNR and CDR2 FQNEAQ come from the germline V gene (reference sequence). CDR3 coding DNA: TGTGCCAGCAGCCCACCGACTAACACAGATACGCAGTATTTT. It yields the protein CASSPPTNTDTQYF.

The chain recombines TRBV4-1 with TRBJ2-7; TRBD1 aligns across 8 bases. With V trimmed by 5 bases and J by 0 bases, 6 bases remained unmatched. Germline V lookup: CDR1 MGHRA, CDR2 YSYEKL. The CDR3 totals 15 residues. The CDR3 sequence is CASSGWTGSSYEQYF. The CDR3 DNA is TGCGCCAGCAGCGGATGGACAGGGTCCTCCTACGAGCAGTACTTC.

This clone was found once. This chain connects TRBV29-1 to TRBJ2-1; perhaps TRBD2 as D (6 bases). Germline V gives CDR1 SQVTM, CDR2 ANQGSEA. The CDR3 covers 16 residues. V was pared by 4 bases and J by 2 bases, with 18 bases between. CDR3 amino acids: CSVVRYSGEAYNEQFF. The CDR3 DNA sequence: TGCAGCGTTGTTCGCTATTCGGGGGAGGCCTACAATGAGCAGTTCTTC.

V and J are TRBV6-5 and TRBJ2-4, with 8 bases fitting TRBD1. Per germline, CDR1 MNHEY and CDR2 SVGAGI. The V gene end was trimmed by 5 bases and the J gene end by 5 bases; junction bases not matched to a gene: 2. The CDR3 runs 13 residues. The DNA for the CDR3 is TGTGCCAGCAGTGACAGGGGTCAAAACATTCAGTACTTC. Its protein is CASSDRGQNIQYF.

J is TRBJ1-1 and V is TRBV7-9; D remains unclear. Trimming shortened V by 3 bases and J by 7 bases, and 6 bases separated the two germline ends. This CDR3 has 11 residues. Germline CDR1 SEHNR, CDR2 FQNEAQ (reference sequence). The DNA for the CDR3 is TGTGCCAGCAGCTTGTCCCTTGAAGCTTTCTTT. It encodes CASSLSLEAFF.

Here the CDR3 reads CASSAAPGFGNTIYF. DNA for the CDR3: TGTGCCAGCAGCGCAGCCCCGGGTTTTGGAAACACCATATATTTT. The genes are TRBV27 and TRBJ1-3, with D unresolved. Germline V gene sequence: CDR1 MNHEY, CDR2 SMNVEV (reference sequence). This CDR3 has 15 amino acids. V was pared by 6 bases and J by 3 bases, with 15 bases between.

J is TRBJ2-5 and V is TRBV5-1, with 7 bases identical to TRBD1. This CDR3 spans 18 amino acids. With 0 bases clipped from V and 1 base from J, the junction kept 12 bases outside the gene matches. From germline, CDR1 is SGHRS and CDR2 YFSETQ. The CDR3 sequence: CASSLVGQETSTQETQYF. CDR3 in DNA: TGCGCCAGCAGCTTGGTTGGACAGGAAACTTCGACCCAAGAGACCCAGTACTTC.

This chain connects TRBV9 to TRBJ2-6, with 9 bases fitting TRBD2. Germline trimming cut 3 bases from V and 1 base from J; bases unmatched to any gene: 5. Germline CDR1 SGDLS, CDR2 YYNGEE. The CDR3 extends over 17 amino acids. CDR3 bases: TGTGCCAGCAGCGAGCGGGGGGCCGTGTCTGGGGCCAACGTCCTGACTTTC. Amino acid sequence: CASSERGAVSGANVLTF.

This rearrangement joins TRBV5-5 to TRBJ1-5; the match to TRBD1 covers 8 bases. CDR1 SGHKS and CDR2 YYEKEE come from the germline V gene (reference sequence). The CDR3 is 14 amino acids. Losses at the gene ends were 3 bases for V and 8 bases for J; bases not matched to a gene: 7. CDR3 loop: CASSSTGVFEPQHF. The CDR3 DNA follows: TGTGCCAGCAGCTCGACAGGGGTATTTGAGCCCCAGCATTTT.

The J gene is TRBJ1-6, the V gene TRBV6-1; the match to TRBD1 covers 7 bases. V was clipped by 7 bases and J by 5 bases; unmatched bases: 5. The CDR3 extends over 14 amino acids. Germline lookup yields CDR1 MNHNS and CDR2 SASEGT. In DNA form, the CDR3 reads TGTGCCAGCATGGAGACAGGGCATAATTCACCCCTCCACTTT. Its translation: CASMETGHNSPLHF.